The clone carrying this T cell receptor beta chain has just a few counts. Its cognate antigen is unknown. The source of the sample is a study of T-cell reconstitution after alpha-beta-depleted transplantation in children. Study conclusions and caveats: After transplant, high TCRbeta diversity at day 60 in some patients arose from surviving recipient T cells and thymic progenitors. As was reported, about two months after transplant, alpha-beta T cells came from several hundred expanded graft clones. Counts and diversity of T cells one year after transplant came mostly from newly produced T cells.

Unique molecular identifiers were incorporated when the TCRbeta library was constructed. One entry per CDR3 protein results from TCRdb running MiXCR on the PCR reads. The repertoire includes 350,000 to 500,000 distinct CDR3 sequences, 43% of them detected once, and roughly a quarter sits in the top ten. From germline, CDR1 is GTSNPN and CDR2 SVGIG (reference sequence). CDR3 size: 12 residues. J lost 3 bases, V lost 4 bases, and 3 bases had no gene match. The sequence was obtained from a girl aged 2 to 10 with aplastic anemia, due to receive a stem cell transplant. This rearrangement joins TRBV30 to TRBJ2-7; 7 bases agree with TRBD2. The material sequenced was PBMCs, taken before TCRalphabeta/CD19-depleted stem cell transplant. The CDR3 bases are TGTGCCTGGACCCGGGACTACTACGAGCAGTACTTC. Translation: CAWTRDYYEQYF.